A selection of T cell receptor beta chains follows, all from one sample in a study of CD8+ T cells in alopecia areata. Clones were sequenced by immunoSEQ multiplex PCR, and TCRdb holds only the in-frame ones, with some missing. The sample records about 130,000 clones, 58% being singletons. The material sequenced was CD4+ T cells sorted from blood, taken at week 0. The receptor set was obtained from a human donor with alopecia areata. Both conserved end residues are part of each CDR3. A D gene is named only where the DNA matches it firmly. Size tells how often a clone was seen (once, few, many) or the class of an expanded clone, and some rows leave it out.

j_call d_call clone_size v_call cdr3_nt cdr3_aa
TRBJ1-1 NA NA TRBV4-1 TGCGCCAGCAGCCAACTCTTCGGGGGTTTGGGGAGGAACACTGAAGCTTTCTTT CASSQLFGGLGRNTEAFF
TRBJ2-7 TRBD2 few TRBV4-3 TGCGCCAGCAGCCAAGATTTGCTAGCCAGCGGGGGCAACGAGCAGTACTTC CASSQDLLASGGNEQYF
TRBJ1-5 NA few TRBV18 TGTGCCAGCTCCCCCGACCCCCTTCAGCCCCAGCATTTT CASSPDPLQPQHF
TRBJ2-5 NA NA TRBV5-1 TGCGCCAGCAGCTCCCGGGTTCAAGAGACCCAGTACTTC CASSSRVQETQYF
TRBJ2-7 TRBD2 few TRBV7-9 TGTGCCAGCAGCTGGGGGGAGGGCAGGAGCTACGAGCAGTACTTC CASSWGEGRSYEQYF
TRBJ2-7 TRBD2 NA TRBV11-2 TGTGCCAGCAGCCCATGGCTAGCGGGAGGTCTCTACGAGCAGTACTTC CASSPWLAGGLYEQYF
TRBJ1-5 NA NA TRBV30 TGTGCCTGGACCCCGGGGTGGGGTCAGCCCCAGCATTTT CAWTPGWGQPQHF
TRBJ2-3 NA NA TRBV18 TGTGCCAGCTCACCAAGGAGCGGCACAGATACGCAGTATTTT CASSPRSGTDTQYF
TRBJ2-7 NA few TRBV29-1 TGCAGCGTTGTCCCGACACCTACCCCTCGGTACGAGCAGTACTTC CSVVPTPTPRYEQYF
TRBJ2-5 NA few TRBV7-2 TGTGCCAGCAGCTTATCGAAAGGGCCTCAAGAGACCCAGTACTTC CASSLSKGPQETQYF